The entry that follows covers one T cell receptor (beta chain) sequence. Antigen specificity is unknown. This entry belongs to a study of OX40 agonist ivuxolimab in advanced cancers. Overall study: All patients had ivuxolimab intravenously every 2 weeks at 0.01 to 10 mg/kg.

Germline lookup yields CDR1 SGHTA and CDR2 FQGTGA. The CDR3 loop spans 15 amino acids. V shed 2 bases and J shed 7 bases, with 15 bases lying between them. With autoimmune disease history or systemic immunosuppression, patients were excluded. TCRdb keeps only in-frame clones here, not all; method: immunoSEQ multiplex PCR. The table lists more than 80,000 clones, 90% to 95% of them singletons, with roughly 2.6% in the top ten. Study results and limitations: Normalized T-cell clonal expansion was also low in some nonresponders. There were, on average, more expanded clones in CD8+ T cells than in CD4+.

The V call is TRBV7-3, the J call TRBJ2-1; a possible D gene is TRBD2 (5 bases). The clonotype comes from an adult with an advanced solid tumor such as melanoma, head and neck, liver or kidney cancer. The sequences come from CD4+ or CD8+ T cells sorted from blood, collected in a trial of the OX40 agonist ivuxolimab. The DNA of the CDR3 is TGTGCCAGCAGCTTAGTGGGAGCCCCTGGTAATGAGCAGTTCTTC. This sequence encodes CASSLVGAPGNEQFF.